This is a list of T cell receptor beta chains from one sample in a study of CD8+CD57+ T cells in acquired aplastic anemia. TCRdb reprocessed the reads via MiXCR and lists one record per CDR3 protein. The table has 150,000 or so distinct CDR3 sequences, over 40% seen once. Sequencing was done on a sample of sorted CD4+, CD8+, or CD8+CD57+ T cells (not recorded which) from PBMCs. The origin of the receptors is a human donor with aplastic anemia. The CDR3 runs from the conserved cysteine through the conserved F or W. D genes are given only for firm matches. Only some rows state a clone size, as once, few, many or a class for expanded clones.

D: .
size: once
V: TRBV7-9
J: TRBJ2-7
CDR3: CASSSASAKQYF
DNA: TGTGCCAGCAGCTCCGCATCGGCCAAGCAGTACTTC

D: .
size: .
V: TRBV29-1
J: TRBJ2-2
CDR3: CSVDRGGTGELFF
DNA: TGCAGCGTTGACAGGGGGGGTACCGGGGAGCTGTTTTTT

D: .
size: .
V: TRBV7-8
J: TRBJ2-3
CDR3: CASSPDRAARDTQYF
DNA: TGTGCCAGCAGCCCAGATAGGGCGGCGAGAGATACGCAGTATTTT

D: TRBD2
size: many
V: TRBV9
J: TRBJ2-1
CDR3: CASSVGTSGTWTYNEQFF
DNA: TGTGCCAGCAGCGTAGGAACTAGCGGGACGTGGACGTACAATGAGCAGTTCTTC

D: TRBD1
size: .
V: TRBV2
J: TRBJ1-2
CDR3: CASSPRDRGYGYTF
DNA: TGTGCCAGCAGTCCCCGGGACAGGGGCTATGGCTACACCTTC

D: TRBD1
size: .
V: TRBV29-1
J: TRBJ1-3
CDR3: CSVGSPGQGYTTYF
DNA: TGCAGCGTTGGATCCCCGGGACAGGGTTACACCACATATTTT

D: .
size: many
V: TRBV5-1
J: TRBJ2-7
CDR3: CASSMRGYEQYF
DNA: TGCGCCAGCAGCATGAGAGGGTACGAGCAGTACTTC

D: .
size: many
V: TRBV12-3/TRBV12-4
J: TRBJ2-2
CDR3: CASSSINTGELFF
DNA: TGTGCCAGCAGTTCCATAAACACCGGGGAGCTGTTTTTT

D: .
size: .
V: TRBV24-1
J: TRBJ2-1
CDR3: CATSDRYNEQFF
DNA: TGTGCCACCAGTGATAGGTACAATGAGCAGTTCTTC

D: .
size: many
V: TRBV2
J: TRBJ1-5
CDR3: CASSPTASNQPQHF
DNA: TGTGCCAGCAGTCCGACAGCTAGCAATCAGCCCCAGCATTTT

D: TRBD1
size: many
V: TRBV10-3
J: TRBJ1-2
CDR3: CAISDGRGLAGYTF
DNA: TGTGCCATCAGTGACGGCAGGGGGTTGGCTGGCTACACCTTC

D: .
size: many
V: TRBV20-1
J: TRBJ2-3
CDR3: CSALSSDTQYF
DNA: TGCAGTGCCTTATCTTCGGATACGCAGTATTTT

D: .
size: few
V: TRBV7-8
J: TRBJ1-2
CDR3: CASSLSLANYGYTF
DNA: TGTGCCAGCAGCTTATCCCTCGCTAACTATGGCTACACCTTC